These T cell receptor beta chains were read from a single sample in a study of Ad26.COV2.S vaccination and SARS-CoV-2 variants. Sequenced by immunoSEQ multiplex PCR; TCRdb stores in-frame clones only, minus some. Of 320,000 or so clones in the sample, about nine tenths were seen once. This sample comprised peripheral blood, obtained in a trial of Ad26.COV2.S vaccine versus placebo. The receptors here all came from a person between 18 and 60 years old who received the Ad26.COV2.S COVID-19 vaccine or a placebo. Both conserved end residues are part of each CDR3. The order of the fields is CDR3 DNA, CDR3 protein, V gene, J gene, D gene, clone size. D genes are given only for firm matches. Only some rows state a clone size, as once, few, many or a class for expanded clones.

CDR3 DNA: TGTGCCAGCAGTTCTCCCCGGGACCAAAATCAGCCCCAGCATTTT
CDR3 protein: CASSSPRDQNQPQHF
V gene: TRBV6-2/TRBV6-3
J gene: TRBJ1-5
D gene: NA
clone size: few

CDR3 DNA: TGTGCCAGTGCCCGCGAGGGGAATTCCTACAATGAGCAGTTCTTC
CDR3 protein: CASAREGNSYNEQFF
V gene: TRBV9
J gene: TRBJ2-1
D gene: NA
clone size: NA

CDR3 DNA: TGTGCCTGGAGCGGGGGCGGTATGAACACTGAAGCTTTCTTT
CDR3 protein: CAWSGGGMNTEAFF
V gene: TRBV30
J gene: TRBJ1-1
D gene: NA
clone size: NA

CDR3 DNA: TGTGCCAGCGTCCTGTACAATAGCTATGGCTACACCTTC
CDR3 protein: CASVLYNSYGYTF
V gene: TRBV5-6
J gene: TRBJ1-2
D gene: NA
clone size: NA

CDR3 DNA: TGCGCCAGGCCGGGTGCGTCTTATAGCAATCAGCCCCAGCATTTT
CDR3 protein: CARPGASYSNQPQHF
V gene: TRBV23-1
J gene: TRBJ1-5
D gene: NA
clone size: NA

CDR3 DNA: TGTGCCAGCACTCCCTCCAGGGGCCCCGGTCCCCAGCATTTT
CDR3 protein: CASTPSRGPGPQHF
V gene: TRBV2
J gene: TRBJ1-5
D gene: NA
clone size: NA

CDR3 DNA: TGCGCCAGCAGCCCGGGACTAGCGGTTTCCGGGGAGCTGTTTTTT
CDR3 protein: CASSPGLAVSGELFF
V gene: TRBV5-1
J gene: TRBJ2-2
D gene: TRBD2
clone size: NA

CDR3 DNA: TGCGCCAGCAGCCAAGACCCCTGGGGTGAGCAGTTCTTC
CDR3 protein: CASSQDPWGEQFF
V gene: TRBV4-1
J gene: TRBJ2-1
D gene: NA
clone size: NA

CDR3 DNA: TGCGCCAGCGGGCCCCAACCCCAGGTGGGTTTTTCGGGGGCATCTAACACTGAAGCTTTCTTT
CDR3 protein: CASGPQPQVGFSGASNTEAFF
V gene: TRBV4-1
J gene: TRBJ1-1
D gene: NA
clone size: NA

CDR3 DNA: TGTGCCAGCTCACCACCGACAGGGGCTGAAGCTTTCTTT
CDR3 protein: CASSPPTGAEAFF
V gene: TRBV18
J gene: TRBJ1-1
D gene: TRBD1
clone size: once

CDR3 DNA: TGCAGCGCCCCGACAGGTGCCCGATTCGAGACCCAGTACTTC
CDR3 protein: CSAPTGARFETQYF
V gene: TRBV29-1
J gene: TRBJ2-5
D gene: NA
clone size: NA

CDR3 DNA: TGTGCCAGCAGTCCTAGGGGTTATGGCAATCAGCCCCAGCATTTT
CDR3 protein: CASSPRGYGNQPQHF
V gene: TRBV3-1/TRBV3-2
J gene: TRBJ1-5
D gene: NA
clone size: NA

CDR3 DNA: TGCGCCAGCAGCTTGGGAAGTGGGGGGACAGATACGCAGTATTTT
CDR3 protein: CASSLGSGGTDTQYF
V gene: TRBV5-1
J gene: TRBJ2-3
D gene: NA
clone size: NA

CDR3 DNA: TGCGCCAGCAGCTTGTCCCCGACAGTGCCTACGATTGAAGCTTTCTTT
CDR3 protein: CASSLSPTVPTIEAFF
V gene: TRBV5-1
J gene: TRBJ1-1
D gene: NA
clone size: NA

CDR3 DNA: TGTGCCAGCAGTTCGGACAGGCTCGCTGGGGCCAACGTCCTGACTTTC
CDR3 protein: CASSSDRLAGANVLTF
V gene: TRBV27
J gene: TRBJ2-6
D gene: TRBD1
clone size: NA

CDR3 DNA: TGTGCCAGCAGCTCTTACAGACAGGTTAACAATGAGCAGTTCTTC
CDR3 protein: CASSSYRQVNNEQFF
V gene: TRBV5-4
J gene: TRBJ2-1
D gene: NA
clone size: NA

CDR3 DNA: TGCAGCGTTGATCGAGCAGGGAACACTGAAGCTTTCTTT
CDR3 protein: CSVDRAGNTEAFF
V gene: TRBV29-1
J gene: TRBJ1-1
D gene: NA
clone size: NA

CDR3 DNA: TGTGCCAGCAGTTTAAGGACAGGGCTCAACTATGGCTACACCTTC
CDR3 protein: CASSLRTGLNYGYTF
V gene: TRBV6-5
J gene: TRBJ1-2
D gene: TRBD1
clone size: NA

CDR3 DNA: TGTGCCAGCTCATCTGTCAAGGGGAGCTCCTACAATGAGCAGTTCTTC
CDR3 protein: CASSSVKGSSYNEQFF
V gene: TRBV18
J gene: TRBJ2-1
D gene: NA
clone size: NA

CDR3 DNA: TGTGCCAGCAGCCAAGGCTGGACAGGGGGCATCGATGGCTACACCTTC
CDR3 protein: CASSQGWTGGIDGYTF
V gene: TRBV4-2
J gene: TRBJ1-2
D gene: TRBD1
clone size: NA

CDR3 DNA: TGTGCCAGCAGTCCGACGCAGGGAGAGACCTATGGCTACACCTTC
CDR3 protein: CASSPTQGETYGYTF
V gene: TRBV6-4
J gene: TRBJ1-2
D gene: NA
clone size: NA

CDR3 DNA: TGTGCCAGCAGACCCAGGTTGGGGGGGGCCCTCCACTTT
CDR3 protein: CASRPRLGGALHF
V gene: TRBV12-3/TRBV12-4
J gene: TRBJ1-6
D gene: NA
clone size: once

CDR3 DNA: TGTGCCAGTATAGGGCAGGGCAAACCTGAAGCTTTCTTT
CDR3 protein: CASIGQGKPEAFF
V gene: TRBV19
J gene: TRBJ1-1
D gene: NA
clone size: NA

CDR3 DNA: TGTGCCAGCAGCCAGGCTACTAGCGGGGGGCCAAAAGAGACCCAGTACTTC
CDR3 protein: CASSQATSGGPKETQYF
V gene: TRBV3-1/TRBV3-2
J gene: TRBJ2-5
D gene: TRBD2
clone size: NA

CDR3 DNA: TGCAGCGTTGTAGGGGCCCGAACCAACACTGAAGCTTTCTTT
CDR3 protein: CSVVGARTNTEAFF
V gene: TRBV29-1
J gene: TRBJ1-1
D gene: NA
clone size: NA

CDR3 DNA: TGTGCCAGCAGCTTAGGACGGGGGCCTAATGAGCAGTTCTTC
CDR3 protein: CASSLGRGPNEQFF
V gene: TRBV7-2
J gene: TRBJ2-1
D gene: NA
clone size: once

CDR3 DNA: TGTGCCTGGAGTTACCTCCCGACGAACACCGGGGAGCTGTTTTTT
CDR3 protein: CAWSYLPTNTGELFF
V gene: TRBV30
J gene: TRBJ2-2
D gene: NA
clone size: few

CDR3 DNA: TGTGCCAGCAGCTTGGCAGGGCAGGGGAGGTTATTGAGCACTGAAGCTTTCTTT
CDR3 protein: CASSLAGQGRLLSTEAFF
V gene: TRBV5-4
J gene: TRBJ1-1
D gene: NA
clone size: NA

CDR3 DNA: TGTGCCAGCAGCTTAGTCTCCTCCATGACAGATACGCAGTATTTT
CDR3 protein: CASSLVSSMTDTQYF
V gene: TRBV7-9
J gene: TRBJ2-3
D gene: NA
clone size: NA